These 29 T cell receptor beta chains were sequenced from one sample in a study of blood T cells in healthy people across ages. Combining a sample-barcoded 5' primer with a J-beta primer mix, a second PCR ran for about 7 to 11 cycles. TCRdb re-called the 5' RACE reads through MiXCR, storing one row per CDR3 protein. The table shows 650,000 to 950,000 distinct CDR3 sequences, with approximately 44% occurring only once. The sequencing sample was made of blood. The receptors come from a man in his 60s in good health.

V gene TRBV15 combines with J gene TRBJ2-7; 9 bases align to TRBD1. The V gene's germline CDR1 is LNHNV and CDR2 YYDKDF (reference sequence). V lost 2 bases and J lost 7; bases outside the gene matches: 6. The CDR3 extends over 14 amino acids. CDR3 amino acids: CATSRPGQGNEQYF. In DNA form, the CDR3 reads TGTGCCACCAGCAGACCGGGACAGGGTAATGAGCAGTACTTC.

The chain joins TRBV2 to TRBJ2-1; D is tentatively TRBD1 or TRBD2 (5 bases each). CDR1 and CDR2 (germline): SNHLY, FYNNEI. The CDR3 is made up of 15 amino acids. The ends were cut back, 4 bases at V and 13 bases at J, with 23 bases in the middle. The CDR3 sequence: CASSGTRGGLLAQFF. The CDR3 DNA reads TGTGCCAGCAGTGGTACGAGGGGCGGCCTCCTTGCACAGTTCTTC.

This chain connects TRBV2 to TRBJ1-5; tentatively, D is TRBD1 (5 bases). The CDR3 totals 14 residues. Germline loops: CDR1 SNHLY, CDR2 FYNNEI. V was clipped by 2 bases and J by 5 bases, with 10 bases between them. The CDR3 DNA is TGTGCCAGCAGTGAACGCAGGGTCGATCAGCCCCAGCATTTT. As protein: CASSERRVDQPQHF. Complete variable domain (other parts from reference TRBV2 and TRBJ1-5): EPEVTQTPSHQVTQMGQEVILRCVPISNHLYFYWYRQILGQKVEFLVSFYNNEISEKSEIFDDQFSVERPDGSNFTLKIRSTKLEDSAMYFCASSERRVDQPQHFGDGTRLSIL.

This clonotype was counted only a few times. This rearrangement joins TRBV27 to TRBJ2-7; TRBD1 aligns across 12 bases. Per germline, CDR1 MNHEY and CDR2 SMNVEV (reference sequence). V shed 0 bases and J 2 bases; nucleotides not matched to a gene: 5. CDR3 size: 17 residues. CDR3 coding DNA: TGTGCCAGCAGTTTATCGGGGGGACAGGGGGCTCCCTACGAGCAGTACTTC. It encodes CASSLSGGQGAPYEQYF.

The chain recombines TRBV7-2 with TRBJ2-3; D tentatively fits TRBD1 or TRBD2 (5 bases each). The CDR3 is 14 amino acids. Trimming took off 6 bases at V and 6 bases at J, with 16 bases between the two ends. Germline lookup yields CDR1 SGHTA and CDR2 FQGNSA. CDR3 in DNA: TGTGCCAGCAGTCCAGGGTTCGGGGCGGATACGCAGTATTTT. Its translation: CASSPGFGADTQYF.

The sample holds a few counts of this clonotype. The gene calls are TRBV20-1 and TRBJ2-1; D not certain. V was pared by 1 base and J by 3 bases, with 10 bases between. Germline-derived CDR1 and CDR2 are DFQATT and SNEGSKA (reference sequence). The CDR3 runs 14 residues. The CDR3 here is CSARGSGGYNEQFF. The CDR3 DNA reads as TGCAGTGCTAGAGGGTCAGGTGGCTACAATGAGCAGTTCTTC.

This clonotype was seen a handful of times. V is TRBV7-9 and J is TRBJ1-2; no firm D call. Trimming cost V 5 bases and J 8 bases, with 12 bases left between them. Germline-derived CDR1 and CDR2 are SEHNR and FQNEAQ (reference sequence). There are 12 residues in the CDR3. CDR3 coding DNA: TGTGCCAGCAGCCGGGCAGAATCCGGCTACACCTTC. Translating gives CASSRAESGYTF.

V gene TRBV7-2 combines with J gene TRBJ2-7, with 8 nucleotides matching TRBD2. CDR3 size: 14 residues. The V gene's germline CDR1 is SGHTA and CDR2 FQGNSA. With 5 bases clipped from V and 4 bases from J, the junction kept 7 bases outside the gene matches. The DNA for the CDR3 is TGTGCCAGCAGCCCGGGGGGGCCGGGTTACGAGCAGTACTTC. Translating gives CASSPGGPGYEQYF.

The chain has TRBV6-2 or TRBV6-3 and TRBJ2-7; a possible D gene is TRBD1 (6 bases). V was pared by 2 bases and J by 3 bases, with 8 bases between. The CDR3 totals 13 residues. Germline V CDR1 and CDR2: MNHEY, SVGEGT. CDR3: CASSYLTGYEQYF. The CDR3 DNA sequence: TGTGCCAGCAGTTACCTGACAGGCTACGAGCAGTACTTC.

This clonotype has only a few counts. Germline is not matched at one junction end, which may reflect a read error. The CDR3 sequence: CASGGGGSTDTQYF. The DNA for the CDR3 is TGTGCCAGCGGTGGGGGCGGGAGCACAGATACACAGTATTTT. V is TRBV9 and J is TRBJ2-3, with a tentative D call TRBD2 (7 bases). This CDR3 region has 14 residues. Germline values: CDR1 SGDLS, CDR2 YYNGEE.

This clonotype was seen at least ten times. This rearrangement joins TRBV20-1 to TRBJ2-7; TRBD1 matches at 8 bases. The junction had 3 bases not matched to a gene; V was cut back by 5 bases and J by 3 bases. The V gene's germline CDR1 is DFQATT and CDR2 SNEGSKA (reference sequence). The CDR3 runs 12 residues. The CDR3 spells CSAPDRGYEQYF. DNA for the CDR3: TGCAGTGCTCCTGACAGGGGCTACGAGCAGTACTTC.

Concerning this clonotype: A single base separates this from a much larger clone, so it may be a read error. The genes are TRBV14 and TRBJ1-1; 7 nucleotides agree with TRBD1. CDR3 size: 12 residues. Germline V gene lookup returns CDR1 SGHDN and CDR2 FVKESK. Here the CDR3 reads CASSLGGTVAFF. The CDR3 nucleotides are TGTGCCAGCAGCCTAGGGGGCACTGTAGCTTTCTTT.

The chain carries TRBV11-2 and TRBJ2-7; no clear D gene. CDR1 is SGHAT and CDR2 is FQNNGV in the germline V gene. Trimming removed 0 bases at V and 3 bases at J, with 9 bases between. This CDR3 contains 14 residues. The CDR3 sequence: CASSLDAAYYEQYF. The CDR3 DNA reads TGTGCCAGCAGCTTAGACGCCGCTTACTACGAGCAGTACTTC. Complete variable domain (other parts from reference TRBV11-2 and TRBJ2-7): EAGVAQSPRYKIIEKRQSVAFWCNPISGHATLYWYQQILGQGPKLLIQFQNNGVVDDSQLPKDRFSAERLKGVDSTLKIQPAKLEDSAVYLCASSLDAAYYEQYFGPGTRLTVT.

This clonotype showed up just a few times. This sequence joins TRBV7-2 and TRBJ2-1, with D unclear. The V end lost 6 bases, the J end lost 0 bases, and 15 bases lay between the germline ends. The length of the CDR3 is 16 residues. Germline-derived CDR1 and CDR2 are SGHTA and FQGNSA. CDR3 coding DNA: TGTGCCAGCAGTCAGCAGGCCTTAAGCTCCTACAATGAGCAGTTCTTC. As protein: CASSQQALSSYNEQFF.

The chain combines TRBV2 with TRBJ2-1; 7 positions agree with TRBD1. This CDR3 has 14 residues. With V trimmed by 4 bases and J by 8 bases, 8 bases remained unmatched. Germline loops: CDR1 SNHLY, CDR2 FYNNEI. Written as DNA, the CDR3 is TGTGCCAGCAGTGGACAGGGTTTGATCCATGAGCAGTTCTTC. Amino acid sequence: CASSGQGLIHEQFF.

The chain carries TRBV20-1 and TRBJ2-1, with D tentatively TRBD2 (7 bases). The CDR3 consists of 13 residues. The V end was cut by 5 bases, the J end by 0 bases, with 8 bases between. Germline CDR1 reads DFQATT; CDR2 reads SNEGSKA (reference sequence). This chain's CDR3 is CSAGGASYNEQFF. As DNA, the CDR3 is TGCAGTGCTGGGGGGGCCTCCTACAATGAGCAGTTCTTC.

V gene TRBV4-3 combines with J gene TRBJ1-1; weak D call: TRBD1 (6 bases). The CDR3 consists of 14 residues. Per the germline V gene, CDR1 is LGHNA and CDR2 is YSLEER. Trimming cost V 3 bases and J 4 bases, with 12 bases left between them. The CDR3 loop is CASSQEGTSTEAFF. The CDR3, as DNA: TGCGCCAGCAGCCAGGAAGGGACAAGCACTGAAGCTTTCTTT.

In regard to this clonotype: The junction differs from germline at one of its ends, possibly a read error. The rearrangement joins TRBV12-3 or TRBV12-4 to TRBJ2-1, with a possible D match to TRBD2 (7 bases). The CDR3 loop spans 18 amino acids. The CDR3 DNA follows: TGTGCCAGCAGTTTAGGGTGGGGACTACAGGGAACCTACAATGGGCAGTTCTTC. Its translation is CASSLGWGLQGTYNGQFF.

Comment on this clonotype: The junction differs from germline at one of its ends, possibly a read error. V and J are TRBV7-9 and TRBJ2-7; TRBD1 agrees at 9 bases. The CDR3 runs 15 residues. The germline gives CDR1 SEHNR, CDR2 FQNEAQ (reference sequence). CDR3 sequence reads: CAGSYRDREFYEQYF. The CDR3 nucleotides are TGTGCCGGCAGCTACCGGGACAGGGAGTTCTACGAGCAGTACTTC.

The J gene is TRBJ1-5, the V gene TRBV28; D is unclear. Germline V gene data show CDR1 as MDHEN and CDR2 as SYDVKM. The CDR3 runs to 18 residues. V was trimmed by 3 bases and J by 1 base, leaving 19 bases between them. For the CDR3, the DNA is TGTGCCAGCAGTTTTCCCCCGGGTATGGACTTGAGCAATCAGCCCCAGCATTTT. This codes for CASSFPPGMDLSNQPQHF.

The CDR3 sequence is CASSRDREQGRGYTF. The DNA of the CDR3 is TGTGCCAGCAGTCGGGACAGGGAACAGGGGAGGGGCTACACCTTC. The chain couples TRBV6-6 to TRBJ1-2, with TRBD1 matching over 9 bases. This CDR3 region has 15 residues. V lost 5 bases to trimming and J lost 8 bases; unmatched junction nucleotides: 12. Germline V gene data show CDR1 as MNHNY and CDR2 as SVGAGI (reference sequence).

The chain carries TRBV4-1 and TRBJ2-7; 9 nucleotides line up with TRBD2. Looked up from germline, CDR1 is MGHRA and CDR2 is YSYEKL. V trimming: 4 bases; J trimming: 2 bases; junction bases outside the gene matches: 6. CDR3 length: 15 amino acids. Written as DNA, the CDR3 is TGCGCCAGCAGCCCAACTAGCGGGCTTACCTACGAGCAGTACTTC. Protein: CASSPTSGLTYEQYF.

V and J are TRBV20-1 and TRBJ2-3; TRBD2 aligns across 7 bases. With V trimmed by 6 bases and J by 4 bases, 16 bases remained unmatched. CDR3 length: 16 residues. In germline, CDR1 is DFQATT, CDR2 SNEGSKA (reference sequence). CDR3 sequence reads: CSATSGREGLADTQYF. The CDR3 nucleotides are TGCAGTGCAACCTCGGGCAGGGAGGGACTGGCAGATACGCAGTATTTT.

This chain links TRBV5-8 with TRBJ2-5, with D maybe TRBD2 (5 bases). The CDR3 extends over 17 amino acids. The ends were cut back, 3 bases at V and 0 bases at J, with 18 bases in the middle. Germline V CDR1 and CDR2: SGHTS, YDEGEE. The CDR3 coding sequence is TGTGCCAGCAGCTCCGCAGGACTGCGGGCCTACCAAGAGACCCAGTACTTC. Translation: CASSSAGLRAYQETQYF.

This clonotype was found a few times. The chain employs TRBV18 and TRBJ2-7; D perhaps matches TRBD1 (6 bases). CDR3 size: 16 residues. CDR1 is KGHSH and CDR2 is LQKENI in the germline V gene. Trimming removed 3 bases at V and 0 bases at J, with 15 bases between. DNA of the CDR3: TGTGCCAGCTCACCCTCTCGGACAGCGTCCTCCTACGAGCAGTACTTC. It translates to CASSPSRTASSYEQYF.

The V call is TRBV11-2, the J call TRBJ2-7; tentative D call: TRBD1 (6 bases). V was clipped by 6 bases and J by 0 bases, with 12 bases between them. Germline CDR1 SGHAT, CDR2 FQNNGV. The CDR3 runs 14 residues. The CDR3: CASRGDIVSYEQYF. The DNA for the CDR3 is TGTGCCAGCAGAGGGGACATAGTCTCCTACGAGCAGTACTTC.

The CDR3 loop reads CSARNGGSNQPQHF. The CDR3 region has the DNA TGCAGTGCTAGAAATGGGGGTAGCAATCAGCCCCAGCATTTT. V usage is TRBV20-1 and J usage is TRBJ1-5, with a possible D match to TRBD1 (5 bases). The CDR3 has 14 residues. Germline CDR1 DFQATT, CDR2 SNEGSKA (reference sequence). Between the trimmed V and J ends, which lost 2 bases and 0 bases, there was a span of 8 bases.

The rearrangement joins TRBV10-3 to TRBJ1-2; tentative D call: TRBD1 (5 bases). V lost 9 bases and J 7 bases, leaving 12 bases between the germline ends. Germline V lookup: CDR1 ENHRY, CDR2 SYGVKD. The CDR3 is 11 amino acids. The CDR3 DNA is TGTGCCATTGGAGGGGAGGTTGGCTACACCTTC. Amino acids: CAIGGEVGYTF.

The chain uses TRBV28 and TRBJ1-2; possibly TRBD1 for D (6 bases). Trimming stripped 2 bases from V and 3 bases from J, with 13 bases between. This CDR3 spans 15 amino acids. Germline values: CDR1 MDHEN, CDR2 SYDVKM. CDR3 in amino acids: CASSLTGNKDYGYTF. The CDR3 DNA reads TGTGCCAGCAGTTTAACAGGGAATAAGGACTATGGCTACACCTTC.